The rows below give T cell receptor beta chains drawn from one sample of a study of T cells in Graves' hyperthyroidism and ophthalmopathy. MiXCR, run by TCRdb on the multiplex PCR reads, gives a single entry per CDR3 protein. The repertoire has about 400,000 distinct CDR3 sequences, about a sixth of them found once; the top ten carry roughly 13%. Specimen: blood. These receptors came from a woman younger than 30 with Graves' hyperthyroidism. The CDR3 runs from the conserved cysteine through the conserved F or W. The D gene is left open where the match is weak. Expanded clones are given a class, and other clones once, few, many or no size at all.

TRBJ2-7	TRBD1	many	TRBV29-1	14	CSGETGTGVGEQYF	TGCAGCGGCGAAACCGGGACAGGGGTTGGCGAGCAGTACTTC
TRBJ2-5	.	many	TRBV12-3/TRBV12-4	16	CASSSQGRSVWETQYF	TGTGCCAGCAGTTCACAGGGTCGAAGTGTTTGGGAGACCCAGTACTTC
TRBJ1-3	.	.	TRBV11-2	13	CASSLGGQNTIYF	TGTGCCAGCAGCTTAGGGGGACAAAACACCATATATTTT
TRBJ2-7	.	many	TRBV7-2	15	CASSLVAAGNYEQYF	TGTGCCAGCAGCTTAGTCGCGGCAGGGAACTACGAGCAGTACTTC
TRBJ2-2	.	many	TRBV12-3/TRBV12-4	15	CASSLTGPNTGELFF	TGTGCCAGCAGTTTGACAGGTCCGAACACCGGGGAGCTGTTTTTT
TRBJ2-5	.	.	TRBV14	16	CASSQSLGLGQETQYF	TGTGCCAGCAGCCAAAGTCTGGGGCTGGGGCAAGAGACCCAGTACTTC
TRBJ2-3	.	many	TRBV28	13	CASRTGLTDTQYF	TGTGCCAGCAGGACAGGACTCACAGATACGCAGTATTTT
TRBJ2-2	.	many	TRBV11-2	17	CASRSPGRQPNTGELFF	TGTGCCAGCAGATCTCCAGGGCGGCAGCCGAACACCGGGGAGCTGTTTTTT
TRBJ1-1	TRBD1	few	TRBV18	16	CASSPPVQGMNTEAFF	TGTGCCAGCTCACCACCTGTACAGGGGATGAACACTGAAGCTTTCTTT
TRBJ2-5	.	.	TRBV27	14	CASSSVHPRETQYF	TGTGCCAGCAGTTCCGTACACCCCCGGGAGACCCAGTACTTC
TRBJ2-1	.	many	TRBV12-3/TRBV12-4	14	CASSLGRAINEQFF	TGTGCCAGCAGTTTAGGCAGGGCAATCAATGAGCAGTTCTTC
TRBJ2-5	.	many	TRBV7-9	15	CASSSDPPRWETQYF	TGTGCCAGCAGCTCCGACCCCCCACGGTGGGAGACCCAGTACTTC
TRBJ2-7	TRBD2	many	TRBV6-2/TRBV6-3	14	CASSGTSGGGEQYF	TGTGCCAGCAGCGGAACTAGCGGGGGTGGAGAGCAGTACTTC
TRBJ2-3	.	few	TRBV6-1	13	CASSVHRSPTQYF	TGTGCCAGCAGTGTCCATAGGTCCCCTACGCAGTATTTT
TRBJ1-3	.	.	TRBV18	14	CASSPRGDGNTIYF	TGTGCCAGCTCACCACGGGGCGATGGAAACACCATATATTTT
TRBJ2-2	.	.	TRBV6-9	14	CDSSYSGFTGELFF	TGTGACAGCAGTTACAGCGGTTTCACCGGGGAGCTGTTTTTT
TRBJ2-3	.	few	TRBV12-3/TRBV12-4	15	CASSRSEASTDTQYF	TGTGCCAGCAGCCGCTCCGAAGCGTCGACAGATACGCAGTATTTT
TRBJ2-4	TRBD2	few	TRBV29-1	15	CSVEYLAGAGNIQYF	TGCAGCGTTGAATACCTAGCGGGAGCGGGAAACATTCAGTACTTC
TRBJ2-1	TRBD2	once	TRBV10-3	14	CAMGRLAGEGEQFF	TGTGCCATGGGTAGACTAGCGGGAGAAGGTGAGCAGTTCTTC
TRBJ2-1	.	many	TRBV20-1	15	CSARGGVSSYNEQFF	TGCAGTGCTAGAGGGGGGGTTAGCTCCTACAATGAGCAGTTCTTC
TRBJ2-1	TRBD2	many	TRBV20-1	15	CSASPGLAGVREQFF	TGCAGTGCTAGTCCGGGACTAGCGGGAGTACGCGAGCAGTTCTTC
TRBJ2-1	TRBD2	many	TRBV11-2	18	CASSLVLPGLAAFNEQFF	TGTGCCAGCAGCTTAGTTTTACCGGGACTAGCGGCGTTCAATGAGCAGTTCTTC
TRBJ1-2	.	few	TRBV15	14	CATNREVSDYGYTF	TGTGCCACCAACCGGGAGGTCAGCGACTATGGCTACACCTTC
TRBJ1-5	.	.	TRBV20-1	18	CSAILEMACGYSNQPQHF	TGCAGTGCTATCTTGGAGATGGCCTGTGGTTATAGCAATCAGCCCCAGCATTTT
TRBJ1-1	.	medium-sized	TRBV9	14	CASSVGPADTEAFF	TGTGCCAGCAGCGTAGGGCCGGCAGACACTGAAGCTTTCTTT
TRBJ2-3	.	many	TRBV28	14	CASRTYGNSDTQYF	TGTGCCAGCAGGACCTACGGAAACTCAGATACGCAGTATTTT
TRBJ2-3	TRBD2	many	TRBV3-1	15	CASSLAGSATDTQYF	TGTGCCAGCAGCCTAGCGGGGTCAGCCACAGATACGCAGTATTTT
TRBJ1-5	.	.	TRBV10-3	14	CAISVAGVNQPQHF	TGTGCCATCAGTGTAGCAGGGGTCAATCAGCCCCAGCATTTT
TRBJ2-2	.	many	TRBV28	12	CASGLLSGELFF	TGTGCCAGCGGGCTATTAAGTGGGGAGCTGTTTTTT
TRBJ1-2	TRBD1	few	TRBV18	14	CASSPGTGAYGYTF	TGTGCCAGCTCACCCGGGACAGGAGCATATGGCTACACCTTC
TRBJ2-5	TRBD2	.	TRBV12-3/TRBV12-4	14	CASSQELAQETQYF	TGTGCCAGCAGCCAAGAACTAGCGCAAGAGACCCAGTACTTC
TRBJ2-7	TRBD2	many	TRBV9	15	CASSVATGGQAEQYF	TGTGCCAGCAGCGTAGCTACGGGAGGCCAGGCCGAGCAGTACTTC
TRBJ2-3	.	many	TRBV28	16	CASSYAVGQNTDTQYF	TGTGCCAGCAGTTATGCGGTAGGACAGAACACAGATACGCAGTATTTT
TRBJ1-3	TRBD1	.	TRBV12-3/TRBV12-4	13	CASRIGQGDTIYF	TGTGCCAGCAGAATCGGACAGGGGGACACCATATATTTT
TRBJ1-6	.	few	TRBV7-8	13	CASSPSSHQPLHF	TGTGCCAGCAGCCCCTCGTCCCATCAGCCCCTCCACTTT
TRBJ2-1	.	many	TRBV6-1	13	CASSPGGPNEQFF	TGTGCCAGCAGTCCCGGAGGGCCTAATGAGCAGTTCTTC
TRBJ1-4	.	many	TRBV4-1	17	CASSQDRAREARGKLFF	TGCGCCAGCAGCCAAGATCGGGCTAGGGAGGCGAGGGGGAAACTGTTTTTT
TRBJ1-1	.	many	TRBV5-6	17	CASSRKTGTTMNTEAFF	TGTGCCAGCAGCCGAAAGACCGGGACAACCATGAACACTGAAGCTTTCTTT
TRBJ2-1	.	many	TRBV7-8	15	CASNQGPGLQNEQFF	TGTGCCAGCAACCAGGGCCCGGGACTGCAGAATGAGCAGTTCTTC
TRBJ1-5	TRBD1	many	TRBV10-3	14	CAIGQGARNQPQHF	TGTGCCATCGGACAGGGGGCGCGGAATCAGCCCCAGCATTTT
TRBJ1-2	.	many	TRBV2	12	CASTSEYYGYTF	TGTGCCAGCACTTCAGAGTACTATGGCTACACCTTC